By frequency in the sample, the clone carrying this T cell receptor beta chain is medium-sized (0.01 to 0.1%). Antigen specificity is unknown. This sample was included in a study of circulating CD8 cells and anti-PD-1 response in melanoma. On the study more broadly: Patients received intravenous nivolumab, 3 mg/kg, every 2 weeks. Overall study results and limits: At M1, fewer than 7% of TRB clonotypes appeared in multiple subsets.

This CDR3 region has 12 residues. With 6 bases removed from V and 9 bases from J, the gap between germline ends came to 14 bases. CDR1 is MGHDK, CDR2 SYGVNS, per germline. TCR libraries were prepared from around 15 ng of total RNA with the QIAseq Immune Repertoire TCR panel. TCRdb re-analysed the reads in MiXCR, keeping a single row per CDR3 protein. Of over 1,500 distinct CDR3 sequences detected, roughly 7.3% appear once; the ten largest clones hold over 6.5%. Live CD3+CD8+TCRalphabeta+ cells were sorted into four subsets by PD-1 and/or TIGIT. The clonotype originates from a human donor with melanoma. The J gene is TRBJ2-5, the V gene TRBV25-1; either TRBD1 or TRBD2 may supply D (5 bases each). This specimen was CD8+ T cells from PBMCs, taken at baseline or after one month of anti-PD-1 therapy (not recorded which). CDR3 nucleotides: TGTGCCAGCAGGCCGAATTTGGGACCCCAGTACTTC. This encodes CASRPNLGPQYF.